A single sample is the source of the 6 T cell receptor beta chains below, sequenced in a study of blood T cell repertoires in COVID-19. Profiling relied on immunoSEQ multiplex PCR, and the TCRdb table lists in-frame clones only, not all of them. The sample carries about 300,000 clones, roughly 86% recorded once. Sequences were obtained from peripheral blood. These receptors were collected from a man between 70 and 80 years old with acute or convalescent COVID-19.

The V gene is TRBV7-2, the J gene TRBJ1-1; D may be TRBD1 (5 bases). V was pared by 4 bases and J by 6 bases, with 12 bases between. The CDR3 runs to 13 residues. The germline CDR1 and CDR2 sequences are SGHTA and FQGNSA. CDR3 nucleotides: TGTGCCAGCAGCTCGCAGGGTGGCGCTGAAGCTTTCTTT. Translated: CASSSQGGAEAFF.

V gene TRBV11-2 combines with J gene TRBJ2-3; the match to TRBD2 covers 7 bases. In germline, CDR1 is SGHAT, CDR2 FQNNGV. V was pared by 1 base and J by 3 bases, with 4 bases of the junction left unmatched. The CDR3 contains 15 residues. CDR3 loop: CASSLGGGTTDTQYF. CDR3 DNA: TGTGCCAGCAGCTTAGGGGGGGGGACGACAGATACGCAGTATTTT.

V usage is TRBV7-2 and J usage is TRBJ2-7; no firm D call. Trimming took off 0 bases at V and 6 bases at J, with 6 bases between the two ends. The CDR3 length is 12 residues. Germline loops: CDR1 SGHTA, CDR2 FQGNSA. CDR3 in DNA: TGTGCCAGCAGCTTAGCAATCGGCGAGCAGTACTTC. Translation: CASSLAIGEQYF. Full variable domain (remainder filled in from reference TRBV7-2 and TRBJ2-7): GAGVSQSPSNKVTEKGKDVELRCDPISGHTALYWYRQSLGQGLEFLIYFQGNSAPDKSGLPSDRFSAERTGGSVSTLTIQRTQQEDSAVYLCASSLAIGEQYFGPGTRLTVT.

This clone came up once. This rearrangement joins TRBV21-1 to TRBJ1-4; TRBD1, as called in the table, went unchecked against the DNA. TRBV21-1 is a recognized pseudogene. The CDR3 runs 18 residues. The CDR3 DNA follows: TGTGCCAGCAGCCCATGGACAGGGGATACCTCAACTAATGAAAAACTGTTTTTT. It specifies CASSPWTGDTSTNEKLFF.

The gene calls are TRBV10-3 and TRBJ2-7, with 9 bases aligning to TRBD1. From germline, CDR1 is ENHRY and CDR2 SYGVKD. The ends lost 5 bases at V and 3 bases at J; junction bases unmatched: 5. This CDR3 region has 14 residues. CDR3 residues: CAISPGQGFYEQYF. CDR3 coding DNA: TGTGCCATCAGTCCGGGACAGGGTTTCTACGAGCAGTACTTC.

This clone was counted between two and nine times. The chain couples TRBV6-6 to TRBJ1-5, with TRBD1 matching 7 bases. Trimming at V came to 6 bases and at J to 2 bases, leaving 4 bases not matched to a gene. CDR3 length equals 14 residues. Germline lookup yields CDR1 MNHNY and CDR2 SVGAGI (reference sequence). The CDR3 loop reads CASRGDSRNQPQHF. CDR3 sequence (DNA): TGTGCCAGCAGGGGGGACAGCCGCAATCAGCCCCAGCATTTT.